Each of the 25 T cell receptor beta chains below was sequenced from the same sample in a study of regulatory T cells in long-lasting Graves disease. This sample's time point: persistent/refractory GD, antithyroid drugs over 5 years with positive TRAb. The TCR library was made from RNA that had been extracted from PBMCs in TRIzol. To make TCR beta libraries, researchers used iRepertoire HTBI primers and Arm-PCR of CDR3 regions. TCRdb independently ran MiXCR on the multiplex PCR reads; one entry per CDR3 protein. The sample has 350,000 to 450,000 distinct CDR3 sequences, more than 20% seen once. Specimen: peripheral blood mononuclear cells (PBMCs), collected when the disease was refractory, from a patient treated with antithyroid drugs. These receptors all stem from a female donor with Graves disease.

The V gene is TRBV28, the J gene TRBJ2-1, with D uncertain. From germline, CDR1 is MDHEN and CDR2 SYDVKM. V was cut by 0 bases and J by 0 bases, with 12 bases left in between. The CDR3 runs 17 residues. Written as DNA, the CDR3 is TGTGCCAGCAGTTTATGGGCCGGCAGCAGCTCCTACAATGAGCAGTTCTTC. It is translated as CASSLWAGSSSYNEQFF.

This clonotype was detected a few times. The chain employs TRBV7-2 and TRBJ1-5; unclear D gene. V lost 2 bases, J lost 5 bases, and 7 bases lay in between. The germline V gene encodes CDR1 SGHTA and CDR2 FQGNSA. The CDR3 loop spans 13 amino acids. This CDR3 reads CASSLIKDQPQHF. The CDR3 region has the DNA TGTGCCAGCAGCTTAATAAAGGATCAGCCCCAGCATTTT.

This clonotype was detected a few times. A read error may account for a junction end that differs from germline. The CDR3 DNA follows: TGCGCCAGCAGCTCGACTCTAGCGGCCACCCACCAGGAGACCCAGTACTTC. Protein product: CASSSTLAATHQETQYF. The rearrangement uses TRBV5-1 and TRBJ2-5; 7 bases match TRBD2. Germline V gene lookup returns CDR1 SGHRS and CDR2 YFSETQ. The CDR3 runs 17 residues.

This sequence joins TRBV18 and TRBJ1-1; 7 bases line up with TRBD1. The CDR3 is 16 residues long. Germline-derived CDR1 and CDR2 are KGHSH and LQKENI. V shed 0 bases and J 5 bases; nucleotides not matched to a gene: 9. Here the CDR3 DNA reads TGTGCCAGCTCACCACCGGCAGTTGAGGGGGCAACTGAAGCTTTCTTT. Protein sequence: CASSPPAVEGATEAFF.

The chain joins TRBV6-1 to TRBJ2-6; tentatively, D is TRBD1 or TRBD2 (5 bases each). The CDR3 runs 15 residues. With 7 bases removed from V and 3 bases from J, the gap between germline ends came to 13 bases. Germline CDR1 is MNHNS and CDR2 is SASEGT. CDR3 DNA: TGTGCCAGCAAGAAATGGGGGAGTGGGGCCAACGTCCTGACTTTC. Translating it yields CASKKWGSGANVLTF.

V and J are TRBV19 and TRBJ2-3; TRBD2 agrees at 8 bases. Germline assignment: CDR1 LNHDA and CDR2 SQIVND (reference sequence). Trimming cost V 3 bases and J 4 bases; bases outside gene matches: 6. The CDR3 extends over 15 amino acids. In DNA form, the CDR3 reads TGTGCCAGTAGTATGTCCAGCGGGAGAGCAGATACGCAGTATTTT. This encodes CASSMSSGRADTQYF.

V usage is TRBV5-6 and J usage is TRBJ2-7; D could derive from TRBD1 or TRBD2 (5 bases each). V was trimmed by 4 bases and J by 3 bases, leaving 17 bases between them. CDR1 and CDR2 from the germline V gene are SGHDT and YYEEEE. The CDR3 extends over 15 amino acids. The CDR3 DNA reads TGTGCCAGCAGCGCCCCCCAAGAGGGGTACTACGAGCAGTACTTC. Encoded protein: CASSAPQEGYYEQYF.

This clonotype has a count of ten or more. The chain is built from TRBV12-3 or TRBV12-4 and TRBJ2-2; TRBD2 matches 8 bases. V was clipped by 2 bases and J by 2 bases; unmatched bases: 16. This CDR3 spans 20 amino acids. DNA for the CDR3: TGTGCCAGCAGTTTAACCGCCCGGGAGGGGCGGGAGATTAACACCGGGGAGCTGTTTTTT. This translates into CASSLTAREGREINTGELFF.

The V call is TRBV20-1, the J call TRBJ1-6; perhaps TRBD1 as D (5 bases). Germline values: CDR1 DFQATT, CDR2 SNEGSKA (reference sequence). V was pared by 0 bases and J by 6 bases, with 15 bases between. CDR3 length: 16 residues. The CDR3 reads CSARDRDRGGNSPLHF. The CDR3 nucleotides are TGCAGTGCTAGAGATCGGGACCGCGGGGGTAATTCACCCCTCCACTTT.

The chain is built from TRBV20-1 and TRBJ2-1; 10 bases map to TRBD2. This CDR3 has 16 amino acids. Germline CDR1 reads DFQATT; CDR2 reads SNEGSKA (reference sequence). Losses at the gene ends were 1 base for V and 7 bases for J; bases not matched to a gene: 10. The chain's CDR3 is CSARGLLAGAGNEQFF. The CDR3 region has the DNA TGCAGTGCTAGAGGTCTTCTAGCGGGAGCAGGGAATGAGCAGTTCTTC.

This clonotype was counted many times. The V call is TRBV28, the J call TRBJ1-6; TRBD1 aligns across 7 bases. The junction had 7 bases not matched to a gene; V was cut back by 6 bases and J by 5 bases. The CDR3 runs 15 residues. The germline CDR1 and CDR2 sequences are MDHEN and SYDVKM. This CDR3 is CASRPGTADNSPLHF. CDR3 coding DNA: TGTGCCAGCAGACCCGGGACAGCTGATAATTCACCCCTCCACTTT.

This clonotype was picked up a small number of times. This chain uses TRBV6-1 with TRBJ1-3; 7 nucleotides agree with TRBD1. V dropped 5 bases and J dropped 4; count of bases not matched to a gene: 8. The CDR3 contains 15 residues. In germline, CDR1 is MNHNS, CDR2 SASEGT. CDR3 sequence: CASSPIDRVGNTIYF. CDR3 DNA: TGTGCCAGCAGTCCCATTGACAGGGTCGGAAACACCATATATTTT.

This clonotype was seen repeatedly, ten times or more. The chain is built from TRBV30 and TRBJ1-1; D remains ambiguous. Between the trimmed V and J ends, which lost 7 bases and 1 base, there was a span of 10 bases. The CDR3 contains 12 residues. Germline CDR1 GTSNPN, CDR2 SVGIG (reference sequence). CDR3 loop: CASLRANTEAFF. The CDR3 DNA follows: TGTGCCTCCCTCCGGGCGAACACTGAAGCTTTCTTT.

This chain connects TRBV20-1 to TRBJ1-5; 9 nucleotides agree with TRBD1. The CDR3 consists of 15 residues. The V gene end was trimmed by 0 bases and the J gene end by 6 bases; junction bases not matched to a gene: 6. Per the germline V gene, CDR1 is DFQATT and CDR2 is SNEGSKA (reference sequence). The CDR3 DNA reads TGCAGTGCTAGAGATCCGGGACAGGGCCGTCAGCCCCAGCATTTT. Translating gives CSARDPGQGRQPQHF.

This clonotype was observed a handful of times. V and J are TRBV11-3 and TRBJ2-7; maybe TRBD2 (6 bases). V lost 2 bases and J 2 bases, leaving 16 bases between the germline ends. The germline CDR1 and CDR2 sequences are SGHNT and YENEEA. This CDR3 region has 16 residues. As DNA, the CDR3 is TGTGCCAGCAGCTTATCCATTGCGGGAAAGACCTACGAGCAGTACTTC. Its translation is CASSLSIAGKTYEQYF.

The gene calls are TRBV5-5 and TRBJ2-3; D is uncertain. CDR3 length equals 17 residues. Germline-derived CDR1 and CDR2 are SGHKS and YYEKEE (reference sequence). The V and J ends lost 0 bases and 2 bases respectively, with 16 bases between them. CDR3 amino acids: CASSLEGLLHPTDTQYF. The CDR3 DNA reads TGTGCCAGCAGCTTGGAGGGTCTACTTCACCCCACAGATACGCAGTATTTT.

This clonotype was seen many times. The V and J genes are TRBV7-8 and TRBJ2-5; D might be TRBD1 (6 bases). V dropped 6 bases and J dropped 5 bases, with 10 bases sitting between them. Germline CDR1 SGHVS, CDR2 FQNEAQ. The CDR3 runs to 12 residues. Here the CDR3 reads CASRQGGETQYF. The DNA for the CDR3 is TGTGCCAGCAGACAGGGTGGGGAGACCCAGTACTTC.

This clonotype was seen many times. The chain joins TRBV30 to TRBJ1-2, with 7 positions matching TRBD1. The CDR3 contains 13 residues. V shed 6 bases and J 4 bases; nucleotides not matched to a gene: 8. The V gene's germline CDR1 is GTSNPN and CDR2 SVGIG (reference sequence). This CDR3 reads CACYDRERYGYTF. CDR3 sequence (DNA): TGTGCCTGCTATGACAGGGAGCGCTATGGCTACACCTTC.

V gene TRBV7-9 combines with J gene TRBJ2-2; 10 bases are a match to TRBD1. The CDR3 runs to 15 residues. Germline loops: CDR1 SEHNR, CDR2 FQNEAQ (reference sequence). The junction had 3 bases not matched to a gene; V was cut back by 3 bases and J by 5 bases. CDR3 in DNA: TGTGCCAGCAGCTTTGACAGGGGGCAAACCGGGGAGCTGTTTTTT. It encodes CASSFDRGQTGELFF.

In its sample, this clonotype was seen a few times. The rearrangement joins TRBV29-1 to TRBJ2-5, with 9 positions matching TRBD1. Germline CDR1 reads SQVTM; CDR2 reads ANQGSEA. The CDR3 contains 13 residues. V shed 5 bases, J shed 2 bases, and the junction held 3 bases outside the gene matches. CDR3 coding DNA: TGCAGCGTTTCCGGGACAGGGCAAGAGACCCAGTACTTC. It codes for CSVSGTGQETQYF.

The table lists this clonotype with many counts. The chain employs TRBV7-9 and TRBJ1-5, with TRBD1 as a possible D gene (6 bases). V lost 3 bases to trimming and J lost 2 bases, with 17 bases between them. Germline CDR1 is SEHNR and CDR2 is FQNEAQ (reference sequence). This CDR3 is built from 17 residues. The CDR3 reads CASSLEAGVYGNQPQHF. DNA of the CDR3: TGTGCCAGCAGCTTGGAGGCAGGGGTTTATGGCAATCAGCCCCAGCATTTT.

This clonotype showed up many times. The J gene is TRBJ1-1, the V gene TRBV7-9, with a possible D match to TRBD1 (5 bases). V lost 7 bases and J 1 base, leaving 16 bases between the germline ends. CDR1 and CDR2 (germline): SEHNR, FQNEAQ (reference sequence). This CDR3 is built from 15 residues. CDR3 protein: CASTMVPQGNTEAFF. DNA of the CDR3: TGTGCCAGCACCATGGTCCCCCAGGGGAACACTGAAGCTTTCTTT.

This clonotype came up many times. The chain uses TRBV2 and TRBJ1-4; TRBD1 aligns across 8 bases. Trimming cost V 4 bases and J 4 bases; bases outside gene matches: 8. Germline values: CDR1 SNHLY, CDR2 FYNNEI. The length of the CDR3 is 16 residues. The CDR3 region has the DNA TGTGCCAGCAGTGTAGGGAGGACAGGGCTTAATGAAAAACTGTTTTTT. It codes for CASSVGRTGLNEKLFF.

This clonotype was seen ten or more times. The chain couples TRBV11-2 to TRBJ2-7; tentatively, D is TRBD1 (5 bases). The CDR3 sequence is 13 residues long. Trimming removed 3 bases from V and 3 bases from J, with 9 bases in between. From germline, CDR1 is SGHAT and CDR2 FQNNGV. DNA of the CDR3: TGTGCCAGCAGCTTTAGCCAGGGCTACGAGCAGTACTTC. Translating gives CASSFSQGYEQYF.

V usage is TRBV6-1 and J usage is TRBJ2-1; 10 bases match TRBD2. The CDR3 totals 13 residues. V shed 5 bases, J shed 9 bases, and the junction held 4 bases outside the gene matches. CDR1 and CDR2 from the germline V gene are MNHNS and SASEGT. This chain's CDR3 is CASSPSGSPEQFF. The CDR3 DNA reads TGTGCCAGCAGTCCTAGCGGGAGTCCTGAGCAGTTCTTC.